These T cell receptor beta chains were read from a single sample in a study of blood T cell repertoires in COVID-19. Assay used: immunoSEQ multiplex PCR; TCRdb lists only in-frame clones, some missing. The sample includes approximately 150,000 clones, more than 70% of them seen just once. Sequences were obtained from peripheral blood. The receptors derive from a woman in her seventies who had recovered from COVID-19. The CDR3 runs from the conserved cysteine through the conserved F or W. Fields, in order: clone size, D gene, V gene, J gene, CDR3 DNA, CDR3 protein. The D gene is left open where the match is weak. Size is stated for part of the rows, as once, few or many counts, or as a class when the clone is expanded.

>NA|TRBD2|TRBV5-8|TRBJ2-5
TGTGCCAGCAGCCAAGCGGGGGCGTTTGAGACCCAGTACTTC
CASSQAGAFETQYF
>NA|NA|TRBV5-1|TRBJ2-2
TGCGCCAGCAGCCCCCGGGGTCGGGGCACCGGGGAGCTGTTTTTT
CASSPRGRGTGELFF
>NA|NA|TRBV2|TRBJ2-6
TGTGCCAGCAGTGCCCAGATAGGGGCCAACGTCCTGACTTTC
CASSAQIGANVLTF
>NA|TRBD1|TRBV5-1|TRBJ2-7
TGCGCCAGCAGCGCGACAGGGGGCTCTGGGGGCGAGCAGTACTTC
CASSATGGSGGEQYF
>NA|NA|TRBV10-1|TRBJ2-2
TGCGCCAGCAATTGGCCCCTCTACACCGGGGAGCTGTTTTTT
CASNWPLYTGELFF
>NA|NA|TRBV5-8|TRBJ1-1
TGTGCCAGCAGCTTGTGGGGCAGAGGAGAAGCTTTCTTT
CASSLWGRGEAFF
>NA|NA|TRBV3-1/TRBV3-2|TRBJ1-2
TGTGCCAGCAGCCCCGGGGGGGAAGGCTACACCTTC
CASSPGGEGYTF
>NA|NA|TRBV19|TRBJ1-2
TGTGCCACCGGACTGGGAGGCTACACCTTC
CATGLGGYTF
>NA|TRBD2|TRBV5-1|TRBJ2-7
TGCGCCAGCAAAGGACTAGCGGGAGACCCCTACGAGCAGTACTTC
CASKGLAGDPYEQYF
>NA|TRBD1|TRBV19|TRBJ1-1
TGTGCCAGTAGTGCCTACAGGGGGTGGACTGAAGCTTTCTTT
CASSAYRGWTEAFF
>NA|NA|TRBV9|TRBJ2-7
TGTGCCAGCAGCGTAGTTGCGGGGACGGGGTACGAGCAGTACTTC
CASSVVAGTGYEQYF
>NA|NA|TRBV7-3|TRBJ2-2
TGTGCCAGCAGCCCCCAGATGGAGACCGGGGAGCTGTTTTTT
CASSPQMETGELFF
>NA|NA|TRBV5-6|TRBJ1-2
TGTGCCAGCAGCCTTGGTACTGGCAGGAACTATGGCTACACCTTC
CASSLGTGRNYGYTF
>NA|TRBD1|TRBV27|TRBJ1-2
TGTGCCAGCAGTTCCTACAGGGGTCTCAGCTATGGCTACACCTTC
CASSSYRGLSYGYTF
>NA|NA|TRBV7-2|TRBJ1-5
TGTGCCAGCAGCTTAACCCCACAGGGTAGCAATCAGCCCCAGCATTTT
CASSLTPQGSNQPQHF
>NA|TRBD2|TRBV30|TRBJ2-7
TGTGGGGCTAGCGGGAGCTACGAGCAGTACTTC
CGASGSYEQYF
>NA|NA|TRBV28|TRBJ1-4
TGTGCCAGCAGTTTTCGTAGCCCCCTGGGAAAACTGTTTTTT
CASSFRSPLGKLFF
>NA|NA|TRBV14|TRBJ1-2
TGTGCCAGCAGCCCCCGAGCCGGGGGGCCGGGTGGCTACACCTTC
CASSPRAGGPGGYTF
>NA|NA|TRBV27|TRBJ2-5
TGTGCCAGCAGTTTAGTGGGCGACCAAGAGACCCAGTACTTC
CASSLVGDQETQYF
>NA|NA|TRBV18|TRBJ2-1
TGTGCCAGCTCACCACCGCTCCGCGGAGCCTCCTACAATGAGCAGTTCTTC
CASSPPLRGASYNEQFF
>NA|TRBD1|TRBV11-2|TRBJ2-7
TGTGCCAGCAGCCCAAACCCGGGACAGGGGCGCCCCTACTTC
CASSPNPGQGRPYF
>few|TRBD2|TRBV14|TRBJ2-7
TGTGCCAGCAGCCGGGATAGCGGGACAACCTACGAGCAGTACTTC
CASSRDSGTTYEQYF
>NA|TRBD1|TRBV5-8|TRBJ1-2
TGTGCCAGCAGCTTGTGGCAGGGGGCGAAGTATGGCTACACCTTC
CASSLWQGAKYGYTF
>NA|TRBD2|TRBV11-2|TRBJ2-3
TGTGCCAGCAGCTTAGATGGTCGGGGGGTGGCAGATACGCAGTATTTT
CASSLDGRGVADTQYF